What follows is one T cell receptor (beta chain) and its context. Its target is not known. This sample stems from a study of OX40 agonist ivuxolimab in advanced cancers. Study overall: Participants averaged about 66 years of age (range roughly 23 to 90) and were under 90% male.

The length of the CDR3 is 14 residues. V shed 7 bases and J 3 bases; nucleotides not matched to a gene: 4. The germline V gene encodes CDR1 LNHDA and CDR2 SQIVND (reference sequence). Notes on the study in general: CD4+ and CD8+ blood T cells expanded clonally by week 6 at 0.1 to 3.0 mg/kg.

The table came from immunoSEQ multiplex PCR; TCRdb's copy has only in-frame clones and leaves some out. The sample has some 80,000 clones; 70% to 90% are singletons. The receptor was isolated from an adult with an advanced solid tumor such as melanoma, head and neck, liver or kidney cancer. Sample: CD4+ or CD8+ T cells sorted from blood, taken in a trial of the OX40 agonist ivuxolimab. The chain carries TRBV19 and TRBJ2-1, with 9 bases identical to TRBD1. DNA for the CDR3: TGTGCCAGTAAGTGGGACAGGGACTACAATGAGCAGTTCTTC. Its translation is CASKWDRDYNEQFF.